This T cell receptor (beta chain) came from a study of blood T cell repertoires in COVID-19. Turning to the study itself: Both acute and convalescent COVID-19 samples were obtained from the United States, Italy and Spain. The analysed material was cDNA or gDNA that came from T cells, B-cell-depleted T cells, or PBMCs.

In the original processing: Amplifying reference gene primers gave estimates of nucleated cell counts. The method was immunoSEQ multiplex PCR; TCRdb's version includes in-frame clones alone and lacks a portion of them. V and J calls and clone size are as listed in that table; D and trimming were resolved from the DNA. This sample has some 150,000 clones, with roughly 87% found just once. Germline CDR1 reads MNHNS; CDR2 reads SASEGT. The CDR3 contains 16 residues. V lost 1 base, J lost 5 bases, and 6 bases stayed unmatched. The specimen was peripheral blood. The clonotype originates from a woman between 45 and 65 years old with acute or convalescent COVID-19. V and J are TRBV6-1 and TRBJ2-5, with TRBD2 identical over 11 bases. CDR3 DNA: TGTGCCAGCAGTGAAGTATTAGCGGGAGGGACTGAGACCCAGTACTTC. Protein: CASSEVLAGGTETQYF.